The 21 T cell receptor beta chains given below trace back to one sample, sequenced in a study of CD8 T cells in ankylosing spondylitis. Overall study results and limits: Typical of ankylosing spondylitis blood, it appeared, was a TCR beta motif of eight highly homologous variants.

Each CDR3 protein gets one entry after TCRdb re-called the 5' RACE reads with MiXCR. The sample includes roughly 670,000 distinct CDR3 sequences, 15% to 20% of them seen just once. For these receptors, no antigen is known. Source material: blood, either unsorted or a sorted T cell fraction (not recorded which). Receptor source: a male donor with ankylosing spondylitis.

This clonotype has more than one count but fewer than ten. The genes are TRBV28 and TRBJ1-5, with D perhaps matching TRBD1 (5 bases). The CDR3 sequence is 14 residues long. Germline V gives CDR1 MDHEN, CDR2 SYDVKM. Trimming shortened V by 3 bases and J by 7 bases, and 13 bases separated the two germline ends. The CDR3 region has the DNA TGTGCCAGCAGTTTCAGCAGGGTAGGGCAGCCCCAGCATTTT. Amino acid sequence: CASSFSRVGQPQHF.

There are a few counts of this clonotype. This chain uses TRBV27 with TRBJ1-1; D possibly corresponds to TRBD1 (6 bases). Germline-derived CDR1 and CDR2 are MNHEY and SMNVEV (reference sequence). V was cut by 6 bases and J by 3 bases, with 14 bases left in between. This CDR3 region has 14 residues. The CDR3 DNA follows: TGTGCCAGCAGCCCAACAGGGTTGGACACTGAAGCTTTCTTT. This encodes CASSPTGLDTEAFF.

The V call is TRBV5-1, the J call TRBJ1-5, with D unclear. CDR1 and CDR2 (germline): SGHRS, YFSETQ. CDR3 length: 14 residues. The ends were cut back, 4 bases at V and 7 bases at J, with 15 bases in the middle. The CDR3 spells CASSRGGEGQPQHF. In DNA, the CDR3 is TGCGCCAGCAGCCGAGGCGGGGAAGGCCAGCCCCAGCATTTT.

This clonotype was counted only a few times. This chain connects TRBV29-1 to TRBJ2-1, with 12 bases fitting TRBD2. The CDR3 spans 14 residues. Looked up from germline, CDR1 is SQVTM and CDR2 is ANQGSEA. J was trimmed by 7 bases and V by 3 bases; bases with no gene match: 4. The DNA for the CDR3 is TGCAGCGTTGAGGGACTAGCGGGCCCGAATGAGCAGTTCTTC. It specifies CSVEGLAGPNEQFF.

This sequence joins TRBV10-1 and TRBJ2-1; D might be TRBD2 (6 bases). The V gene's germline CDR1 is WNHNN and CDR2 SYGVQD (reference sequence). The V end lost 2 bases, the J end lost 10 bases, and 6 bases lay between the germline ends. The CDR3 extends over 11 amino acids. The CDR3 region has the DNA TGCGCCAGCAGTGAGGGGAGGGAGCAGTTCTTC. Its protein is CASSEGREQFF.

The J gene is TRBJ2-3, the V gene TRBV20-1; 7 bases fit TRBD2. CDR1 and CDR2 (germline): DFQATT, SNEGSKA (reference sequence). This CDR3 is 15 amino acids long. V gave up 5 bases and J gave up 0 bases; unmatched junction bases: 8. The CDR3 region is CSAGMGGGSTDTQYF. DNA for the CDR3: TGCAGTGCTGGGATGGGGGGGGGGAGCACAGATACGCAGTATTTT.

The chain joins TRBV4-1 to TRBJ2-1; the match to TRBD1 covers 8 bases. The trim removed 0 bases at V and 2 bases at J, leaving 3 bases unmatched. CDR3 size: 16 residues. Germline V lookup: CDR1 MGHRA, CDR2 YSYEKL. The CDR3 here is CASSQDAGGAYNEQFF. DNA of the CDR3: TGCGCCAGCAGCCAAGACGCAGGGGGCGCCTACAATGAGCAGTTCTTC.

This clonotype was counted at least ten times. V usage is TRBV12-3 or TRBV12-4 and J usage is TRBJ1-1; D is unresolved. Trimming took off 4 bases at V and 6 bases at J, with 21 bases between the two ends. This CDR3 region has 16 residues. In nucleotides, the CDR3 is TGTGCCAGCAGTTCCTTACGGGGTCCCGGTATGGCTGAAGCTTTCTTT. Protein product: CASSSLRGPGMAEAFF.

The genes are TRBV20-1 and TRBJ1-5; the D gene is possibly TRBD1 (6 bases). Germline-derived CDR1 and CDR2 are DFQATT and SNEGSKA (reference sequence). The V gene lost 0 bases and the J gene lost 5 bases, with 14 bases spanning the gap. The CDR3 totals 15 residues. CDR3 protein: CSARDGGQGYQPQHF. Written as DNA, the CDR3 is TGCAGTGCTAGAGATGGGGGGCAGGGATATCAGCCCCAGCATTTT.

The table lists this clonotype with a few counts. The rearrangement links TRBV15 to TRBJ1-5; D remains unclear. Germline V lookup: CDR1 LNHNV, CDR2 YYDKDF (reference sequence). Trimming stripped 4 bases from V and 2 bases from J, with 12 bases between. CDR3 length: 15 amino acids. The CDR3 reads CATSNRDTRNQPQHF. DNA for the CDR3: TGTGCCACCAGCAACCGAGACACGCGCAATCAGCCCCAGCATTTT. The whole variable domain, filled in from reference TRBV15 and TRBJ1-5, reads DAMVIQNPRYQVTQFGKPVTLSCSQTLNHNVMYWYQQKSSQAPKLLFHYYDKDFNNEADTPDNFQSRRPNTSFCFLDIRSPGLGDTAMYLCATSNRDTRNQPQHFGDGTRLSIL.

CDR3 nucleotide sequence: TGCAGCGTGACCCCATCCGACAGCGAGCAGTACTTC. It translates to CSVTPSDSEQYF. The chain recombines TRBV29-1 with TRBJ2-7; TRBD1 might be the D (5 bases). CDR1 and CDR2 from the germline V gene are SQVTM and ANQGSEA. The ends were cut back, 6 bases at V and 6 bases at J, with 15 bases in the middle. The CDR3 has 12 residues.

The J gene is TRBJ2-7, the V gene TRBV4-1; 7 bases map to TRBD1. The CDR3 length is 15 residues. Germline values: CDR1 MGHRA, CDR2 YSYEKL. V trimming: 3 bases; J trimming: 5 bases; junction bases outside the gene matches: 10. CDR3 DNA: TGCGCCAGCAGCCACAATGACAGGGAGAGTGACGAGCAGTACTTC. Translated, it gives CASSHNDRESDEQYF.

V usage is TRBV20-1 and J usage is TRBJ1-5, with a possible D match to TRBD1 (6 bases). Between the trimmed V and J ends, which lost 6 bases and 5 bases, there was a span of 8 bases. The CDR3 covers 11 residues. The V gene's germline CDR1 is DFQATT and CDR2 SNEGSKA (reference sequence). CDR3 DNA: TGCAGTGCAGGGGGGGATCAGCCCCAGCATTTT. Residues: CSAGGDQPQHF.

CDR3 nucleotide sequence: TGCGCCAGCAGCCCGAGGGACGGACCGCAGGCGCCAACTAATGAAAAACTGTTTTTT. Translating gives CASSPRDGPQAPTNEKLFF. This chain joins TRBV5-1 and TRBJ1-4; D may be TRBD1 (5 bases). CDR1 and CDR2 (germline): SGHRS, YFSETQ. The CDR3 runs to 19 residues. V gave up 4 bases and J gave up 0 bases, with 22 bases separating them.

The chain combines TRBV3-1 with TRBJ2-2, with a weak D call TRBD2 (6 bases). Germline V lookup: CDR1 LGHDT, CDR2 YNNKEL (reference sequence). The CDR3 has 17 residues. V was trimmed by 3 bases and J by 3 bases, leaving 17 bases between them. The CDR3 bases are TGTGCCAGCAGCCATGGCGCGACGGGAGTATACACCGGGGAGCTGTTTTTT. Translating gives CASSHGATGVYTGELFF.

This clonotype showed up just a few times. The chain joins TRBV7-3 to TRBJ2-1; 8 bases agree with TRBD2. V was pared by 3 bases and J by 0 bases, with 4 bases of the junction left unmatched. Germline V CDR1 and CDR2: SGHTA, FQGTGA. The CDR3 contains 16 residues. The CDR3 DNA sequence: TGTGCCAGCAGCTTCCTAGCGGGTAGCTCCTACAATGAGCAGTTCTTC. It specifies CASSFLAGSSYNEQFF.

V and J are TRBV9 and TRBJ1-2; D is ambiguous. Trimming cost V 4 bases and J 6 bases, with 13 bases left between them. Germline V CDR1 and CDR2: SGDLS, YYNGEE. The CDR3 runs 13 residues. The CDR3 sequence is CASSPPWRDGYTF. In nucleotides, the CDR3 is TGTGCCAGCAGCCCCCCGTGGCGGGATGGCTACACCTTC.

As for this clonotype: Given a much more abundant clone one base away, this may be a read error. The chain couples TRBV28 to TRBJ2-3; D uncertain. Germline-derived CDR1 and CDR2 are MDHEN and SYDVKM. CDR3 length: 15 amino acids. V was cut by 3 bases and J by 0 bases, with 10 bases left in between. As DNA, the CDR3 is TGTGCCAGCAGTTTGGCTTGCGGTAGCACAGATACGCAGTATTTT. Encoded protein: CASSLACGSTDTQYF.

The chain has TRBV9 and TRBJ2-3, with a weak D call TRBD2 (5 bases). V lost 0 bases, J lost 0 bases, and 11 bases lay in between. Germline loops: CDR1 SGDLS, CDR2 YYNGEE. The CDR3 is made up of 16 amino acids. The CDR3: CASSVGAVPSTDTQYF. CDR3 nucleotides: TGTGCCAGCAGCGTAGGAGCGGTACCTAGCACAGATACGCAGTATTTT.

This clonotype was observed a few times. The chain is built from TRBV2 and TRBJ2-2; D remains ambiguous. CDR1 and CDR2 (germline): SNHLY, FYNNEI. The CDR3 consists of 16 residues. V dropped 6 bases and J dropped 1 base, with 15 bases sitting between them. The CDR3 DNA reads TGTGCCAGCAGGAAGGACCACACCAGGAACACCGGGGAGCTGTTTTTT. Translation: CASRKDHTRNTGELFF. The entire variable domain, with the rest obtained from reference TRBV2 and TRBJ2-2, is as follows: EPEVTQTPSHQVTQMGQEVILRCVPISNHLYFYWYRQILGQKVEFLVSFYNNEISEKSEIFDDQFSVERPDGSNFTLKIRSTKLEDSAMYFCASRKDHTRNTGELFFGEGSRLTVL.

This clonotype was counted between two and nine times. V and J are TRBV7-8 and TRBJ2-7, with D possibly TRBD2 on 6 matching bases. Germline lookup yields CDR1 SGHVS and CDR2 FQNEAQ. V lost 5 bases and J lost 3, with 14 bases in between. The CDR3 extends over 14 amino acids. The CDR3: CASSVQGLGYEQYF. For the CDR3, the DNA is TGTGCCAGCAGCGTCCAGGGACTCGGCTACGAGCAGTACTTC.